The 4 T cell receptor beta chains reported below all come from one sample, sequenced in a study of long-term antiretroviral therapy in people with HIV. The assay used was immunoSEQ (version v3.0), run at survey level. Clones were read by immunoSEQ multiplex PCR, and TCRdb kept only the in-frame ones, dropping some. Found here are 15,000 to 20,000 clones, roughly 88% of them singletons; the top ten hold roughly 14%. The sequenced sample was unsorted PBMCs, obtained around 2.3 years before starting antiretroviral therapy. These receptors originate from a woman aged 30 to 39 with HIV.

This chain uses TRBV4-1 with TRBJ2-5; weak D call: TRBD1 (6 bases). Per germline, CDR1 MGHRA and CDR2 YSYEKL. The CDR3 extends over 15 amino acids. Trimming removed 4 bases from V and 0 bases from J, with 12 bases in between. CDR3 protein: CASSRVTGNQETQYF. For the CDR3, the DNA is TGCGCCAGCAGCCGAGTAACAGGGAACCAAGAGACCCAGTACTTC.

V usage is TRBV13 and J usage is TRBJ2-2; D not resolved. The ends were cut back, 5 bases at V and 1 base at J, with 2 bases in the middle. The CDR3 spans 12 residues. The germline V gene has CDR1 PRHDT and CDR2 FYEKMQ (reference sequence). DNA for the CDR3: TGTGCCAGCAGCCTGAACACCGGGGAGCTGTTTTTT. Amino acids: CASSLNTGELFF.

The CDR3 DNA reads as TGTGCCAGCAGCTCTAGTCGGGCAGGAACTGAAGCTTTCTTT. Translation gives CASSSSRAGTEAFF. This sequence joins TRBV5-4 and TRBJ1-1; D is undetermined. The germline gives CDR1 SGHNT, CDR2 YYREEE (reference sequence). This CDR3 spans 14 amino acids. V lost 3 bases and J lost 5, with 14 bases in between.

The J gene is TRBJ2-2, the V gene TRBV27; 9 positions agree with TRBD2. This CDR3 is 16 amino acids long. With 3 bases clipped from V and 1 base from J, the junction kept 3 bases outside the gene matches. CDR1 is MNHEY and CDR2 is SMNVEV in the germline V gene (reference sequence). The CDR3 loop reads CASSFQLAGNTGELFF. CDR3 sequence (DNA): TGTGCCAGCAGTTTCCAACTAGCGGGGAACACCGGGGAGCTGTTTTTT.